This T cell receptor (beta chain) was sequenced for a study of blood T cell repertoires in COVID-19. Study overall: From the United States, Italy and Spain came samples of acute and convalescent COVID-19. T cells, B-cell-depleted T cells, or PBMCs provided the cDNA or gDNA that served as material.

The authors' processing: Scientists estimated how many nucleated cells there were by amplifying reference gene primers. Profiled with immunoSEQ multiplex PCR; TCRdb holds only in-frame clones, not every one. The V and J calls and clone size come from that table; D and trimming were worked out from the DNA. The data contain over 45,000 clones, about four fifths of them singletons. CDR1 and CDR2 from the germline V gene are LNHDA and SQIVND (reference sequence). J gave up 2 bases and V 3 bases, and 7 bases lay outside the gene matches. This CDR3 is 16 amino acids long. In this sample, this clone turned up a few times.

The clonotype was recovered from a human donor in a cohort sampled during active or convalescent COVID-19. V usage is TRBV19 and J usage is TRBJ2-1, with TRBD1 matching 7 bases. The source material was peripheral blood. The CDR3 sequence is CASSILETGPYNEQFF. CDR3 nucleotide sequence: TGTGCCAGTAGTATCCTTGAGACAGGGCCCTACAATGAGCAGTTCTTC.